The text below deals with one TCR beta chain. At the DNA level, this CDR3 is encoded by other sequences in the same sample as well. The sample originates from a study of cytomegalovirus exposure and HLA in healthy donors. After removal of 4 bases from V and 4 bases from J, the junction contained 3 bases not matched to a gene. There are 14 residues in the CDR3. Germline loops: CDR1 LNHDA, CDR2 SQIVND (reference sequence). PCR primers comprised 60 Vbeta and 13 Jbeta primers. Some clones are missing from TCRdb's copy, which holds only in-frame ones; the method was immunoSEQ multiplex PCR. Its clone listing holds approximately 38,000 clones.

V is TRBV19 and J is TRBJ2-7, with TRBD1 matching 11 bases. Sequencing used PBMCs. The TCR comes from a man in his forties in good health and CMV-seropositive. In DNA form, the CDR3 reads TGTGCCAGTAGTAGAGGACAGGGGGCTTACGAGCAGTACTTC. Translation gives CASSRGQGAYEQYF.